These 26 T cell receptor beta chains came from one sample sequenced in a study of OX40 agonist ivuxolimab in advanced cancers. The protocol was immunoSEQ multiplex PCR, while the TCRdb copy is restricted to in-frame clones and leaves out a portion. The sample comprises 85,000 to 100,000 clones, more than 75% of which are singletons, and more than 4% rests with the top ten. This material consisted of CD4+ or CD8+ T cells sorted from blood, taken in a trial of the OX40 agonist ivuxolimab. The receptors derive from an adult with an advanced solid tumor such as melanoma, head and neck, liver or kidney cancer.

A remark on this clone: An end of the junction does not agree with germline; a read error may underlie this. The V and J genes are TRBV7-7 and TRBJ2-2, with 12 bases lining up with TRBD2. In germline, CDR1 is SSHAT, CDR2 FNYEAQ (reference sequence). The CDR3 is 17 amino acids. The CDR3: CASSLVTSGSSGGELFF. DNA of the CDR3: TGTGCTAGCAGCCTCGTGACTAGCGGGAGCTCCGGCGGGGAGCTGTTTTTT.

Only one count was recorded for this clone. The chain couples TRBV18 to TRBJ2-7; possibly TRBD1 or TRBD2 for D (5 bases each). The CDR3 extends over 13 amino acids. The V gene's germline CDR1 is KGHSH and CDR2 LQKENI. The V and J ends lost 4 bases and 5 bases respectively, with 12 bases between them. The CDR3 nucleotides read TGTGCCAGCTCACGTTCCGGGACGGACGAGCAGTACGTC. Its protein is CASSRSGTDEQYV.

The chain combines TRBV19 with TRBJ2-1, with 9 bases identical to TRBD1. This CDR3 has 16 residues. Germline loops: CDR1 LNHDA, CDR2 SQIVND (reference sequence). The V and J ends lost 4 bases and 6 bases, in that order; junction bases with no gene match: 10. CDR3 bases: TGTGCCAGTAGTAGCCTGGACAGGGGACATTCCAATGAGCAGTTCTTC. This codes for CASSSLDRGHSNEQFF.

The chain uses TRBV5-8 and TRBJ1-5; 10 nucleotides align to TRBD1. The CDR3 totals 15 residues. The germline gives CDR1 SGHTS, CDR2 YDEGEE. The J segment lost 6 bases and the V segment lost 4 bases, leaving 7 bases of the junction unmatched. The CDR3 DNA sequence: TGTGCCAGCAGCGCGCCGGACAGGGGGTTTCAGCCCCAGCATTTT. It translates to CASSAPDRGFQPQHF.

This chain connects TRBV5-6 to TRBJ1-2; D is uncertain. The V and J ends lost 2 bases and 1 base respectively, with 3 bases between them. Germline V gene lookup returns CDR1 SGHDT and CDR2 YYEEEE. This CDR3 spans 12 amino acids. CDR3 region: CASSFNNYGYTF. The CDR3 DNA sequence: TGTGCCAGCAGCTTTAATAACTATGGCTACACCTTC.

This clone was detected a few times. The chain has TRBV9 and TRBJ2-7; a possible D gene is TRBD1 (6 bases). Between the trimmed V and J ends, which lost 0 bases and 1 base, there was a span of 14 bases. Germline V CDR1 and CDR2: SGDLS, YYNGEE. There are 16 residues in the CDR3. Written as DNA, the CDR3 is TGTGCCAGCAGCGTAGCTACGGGGACATCTTCCTACGAGCAGTACTTC. It is translated as CASSVATGTSSYEQYF.

This chain joins TRBV7-8 and TRBJ2-1; D ambiguous. The CDR3 length is 16 residues. The V gene lost 2 bases and the J gene lost 0 bases, with 11 bases spanning the gap. Germline assignment: CDR1 SGHVS and CDR2 FQNEAQ. CDR3 region: CASSLRDPDSYNEQFF. For the CDR3, the DNA is TGTGCCAGCAGCTTACGAGACCCTGACTCCTACAATGAGCAGTTCTTC.

This sequence joins TRBV19 and TRBJ1-4, with D perhaps matching TRBD1 (5 bases). Per the germline V gene, CDR1 is LNHDA and CDR2 is SQIVND (reference sequence). The CDR3 has 14 residues. V was shortened by 5 bases and J by 6 bases, with 13 bases between the two germline ends. DNA for the CDR3: TGTGCCAGTAGTCCCAGACAGTCTCATGAAAAACTGTTTTTT. Encoded protein: CASSPRQSHEKLFF.

The rearrangement joins TRBV7-2 to TRBJ1-4; TRBD1 aligns across 9 bases. Per the germline V gene, CDR1 is SGHTA and CDR2 is FQGNSA. There are 15 residues in the CDR3. J was trimmed by 7 bases and V by 6 bases; bases with no gene match: 9. The DNA for the CDR3 is TGTGCCAGCAGAAACAGGGGGCGCCCTGGTGAAAAACTGTTTTTT. It is translated as CASRNRGRPGEKLFF.

The J gene is TRBJ2-7, the V gene TRBV6-6, with D perhaps TRBD1 (5 bases). With 2 bases removed from V and 1 base from J, the gap between germline ends came to 9 bases. The CDR3 contains 14 residues. The germline V gene has CDR1 MNHNY and CDR2 SVGAGI (reference sequence). In nucleotides, the CDR3 is TGTGCCAGCAGTTACGAGACAGAATCCTACGAGCAGTACGTC. This encodes CASSYETESYEQYV.

The CDR3 region is CASSRGLAGDEQYV. The CDR3 nucleotides are TGTGCCAGCAGCAGAGGGCTAGCGGGAGACGAGCAGTACGTC. The chain employs TRBV11-3 and TRBJ2-7; the match to TRBD2 covers 10 bases. The J segment lost 5 bases and the V segment lost 5 bases, leaving 6 bases of the junction unmatched. CDR3 length: 14 residues. Per the germline V gene, CDR1 is SGHNT and CDR2 is YENEEA.

The chain employs TRBV28 and TRBJ2-7, with D possibly matching TRBD1 (5 bases). The CDR3 has 14 residues. Germline CDR1 and CDR2: MDHEN and SYDVKM. The germline V and J ends were trimmed by 7 bases and 2 bases, with 15 bases remaining between them. CDR3 nucleotides: TGTGCCAGCATTTCCCCCGGACATGCCTACGAGCAGTACTTC. It encodes CASISPGHAYEQYF.

The rearrangement uses TRBV5-1 and TRBJ2-1; 12 nucleotides match TRBD2. The V and J ends lost 4 bases and 8 bases, in that order; junction bases with no gene match: 13. The length of the CDR3 is 17 residues. Germline CDR1 is SGHRS and CDR2 is YFSETQ. The CDR3 reads CASSRGGLAGKGDEQFF. CDR3 in DNA: TGCGCCAGCAGCAGGGGAGGACTAGCGGGAAAAGGAGATGAGCAGTTCTTC.

The gene calls are TRBV9 and TRBJ1-2, with 9 bases lining up with TRBD1. J lost 9 bases, V lost 3 bases, and 6 bases had no gene match. The CDR3 length is 13 residues. Germline V gene data show CDR1 as SGDLS and CDR2 as YYNGEE. CDR3 DNA: TGTGCCAGCAGCGGAGGGGACAGGGCGCGCTACACCTTC. Its translation is CASSGGDRARYTF.

The chain carries TRBV19 and TRBJ1-5; TRBD1 agrees at 9 bases. The CDR3 length is 14 residues. The germline gives CDR1 LNHDA, CDR2 SQIVND (reference sequence). V lost 3 bases to trimming and J lost 11 bases; unmatched junction nucleotides: 8. The CDR3 DNA follows: TGTGCCAGTAGTATCCAAACCGACAGGGGGGCCCAGCATTTT. This translates into CASSIQTDRGAQHF.

The table lists this clone with a count of one. The V and J genes are TRBV7-2 and TRBJ2-5; 7 bases map to TRBD2. CDR3 length: 16 residues. In germline, CDR1 is SGHTA, CDR2 FQGNSA. Germline trimming cut 3 bases from V and 1 base from J; bases unmatched to any gene: 8. The CDR3 is CASSLGEGLPQETQYF. DNA of the CDR3: TGTGCCAGCAGCTTGGGGGAGGGACTACCCCAAGAGACCCAGTACTTC. Drawing the rest from reference TRBV7-2 and TRBJ2-5, the complete variable domain is GAGVSQSPSNKVTEKGKDVELRCDPISGHTALYWYRQSLGQGLEFLIYFQGNSAPDKSGLPSDRFSAERTGGSVSTLTIQRTQQEDSAVYLCASSLGEGLPQETQYFGPGTRLLVL.

The CDR3 spells CASSHPGTTYEQYF. The CDR3 nucleotides read TGTGCCAGCAGCCACCCAGGGACTACCTACGAGCAGTACTTC. The genes are TRBV4-2 and TRBJ2-7, with 7 bases lining up with TRBD2. The CDR3 totals 14 residues. J lost 2 bases, V lost 3 bases, and 4 bases had no gene match. The V gene's germline CDR1 is LGHNA and CDR2 YNFKEQ.

This chain uses TRBV9 with TRBJ1-1; D perhaps matches TRBD1 (6 bases). The germline CDR1 and CDR2 sequences are SGDLS and YYNGEE. Trimming pared 0 bases from V and 0 bases from J, leaving 15 bases between. The CDR3 loop spans 17 amino acids. In DNA form, the CDR3 reads TGTGCCAGCAGCGTAGGCCCCGGGGACAACATGAACACTGAAGCTTTCTTT. Protein product: CASSVGPGDNMNTEAFF.

The chain combines TRBV29-1 with TRBJ2-1, with TRBD2 identical over 15 bases. The CDR3 has 17 residues. V was clipped by 7 bases and J by 5 bases; unmatched bases: 12. Germline loops: CDR1 SQVTM, CDR2 ANQGSEA. CDR3 nucleotide sequence: TGCAGCGCGCCTGGACTAGCGGGAGGGCCGCAGGACAATGAGCAGTTCTTC. Translation gives CSAPGLAGGPQDNEQFF.

The J gene is TRBJ2-7, the V gene TRBV7-8, with D tentatively TRBD2 (5 bases). CDR3 length: 15 residues. Germline V lookup: CDR1 SGHVS, CDR2 FQNEAQ. Trimming shortened V by 2 bases and J by 0 bases, and 11 bases separated the two germline ends. CDR3 in amino acids: CASSLRTGSSYEQYV. In DNA form, the CDR3 reads TGTGCCAGCAGCTTACGGACGGGGAGCTCCTACGAGCAGTACGTC.

The chain carries TRBV27 and TRBJ1-1, with 10 bases identical to TRBD1. The V gene's germline CDR1 is MNHEY and CDR2 SMNVEV (reference sequence). V lost 5 bases to trimming and J lost 5 bases; unmatched junction nucleotides: 5. The CDR3 is 14 residues long. This CDR3 reads CASSRVGQGTEAFF. The CDR3 DNA reads TGTGCCAGCAGTAGGGTGGGACAGGGGACTGAAGCTTTCTTT.

The rearrangement uses TRBV5-8 and TRBJ2-1; 7 bases agree with TRBD1. With 0 bases clipped from V and 4 bases from J, the junction kept 1 base outside the gene matches. Looked up from germline, CDR1 is SGHTS and CDR2 is YDEGEE. The CDR3 sequence is 14 residues long. CDR3 nucleotides: TGTGCCAGCAGCTTGGGACAGGGATACAATGAGCAGTTCTTC. Amino acid sequence: CASSLGQGYNEQFF.

The chain employs TRBV5-1 and TRBJ1-4; no reliable D call. CDR1 and CDR2 from the germline V gene are SGHRS and YFSETQ. The CDR3 spans 12 residues. V was shortened by 4 bases and J by 7 bases, with 8 bases between the two germline ends. CDR3 coding DNA: TGCGCCAGCAGCGGGAACCTTGAAAAACTGTTTTTT. Residues: CASSGNLEKLFF.

The chain recombines TRBV27 with TRBJ2-7; perhaps D is TRBD1 or TRBD2 (5 bases each). V was cut by 7 bases and J by 5 bases, with 18 bases left in between. From germline, CDR1 is MNHEY and CDR2 SMNVEV (reference sequence). This CDR3 spans 14 amino acids. The CDR3 sequence: CASNPGSRENEQYV. The CDR3 DNA sequence: TGTGCCAGCAACCCGGGGAGCAGGGAGAACGAGCAGTACGTC.

This clone has just one count. The rearrangement links TRBV4-2 to TRBJ2-7, with TRBD1 as a possible D gene (6 bases). The V gene lost 1 base and the J gene lost 4 bases, with 17 bases spanning the gap. Germline CDR1 and CDR2: LGHNA and YNFKEQ. There are 16 residues in the CDR3. This CDR3 reads CASSQALSRGGYEQYF. In DNA form, the CDR3 reads TGTGCCAGCAGCCAAGCTCTCAGCAGGGGTGGGTACGAGCAGTACTTC.

V and J are TRBV11-3 and TRBJ2-5, with 10 positions matching TRBD1. After removal of 7 bases from V and 5 bases from J, the junction contained 16 bases not matched to a gene. Germline values: CDR1 SGHNT, CDR2 YENEEA. This CDR3 comprises 17 residues. CDR3 in amino acids: CASTPGDRGLLLETQYF. The CDR3, as DNA: TGTGCCAGCACCCCAGGGGACAGGGGCCTCCTTCTGGAGACCCAGTACTTC. Variable domain in full (rest from reference TRBV11-3 and TRBJ2-5): EAGVVQSPRYKIIEKKQPVAFWCNPISGHNTLYWYLQNLGQGPELLIRYENEEAVDDSQLPKDRFSAERLKGVDSTLKIQPAELGDSAVYLCASTPGDRGLLLETQYFGPGTRLLVL.